This TCR beta chain was recorded in a study of regulatory T cells in long-lasting Graves disease. Study results and caveats: For persistent Graves' patients, TCR diversity was lower than for newly diagnosed ones.

CDR3-region Arm-PCR and iRepertoire HTBI primers produced the TCR beta libraries. From the multiplex PCR reads, TCRdb called clonotypes with MiXCR, one entry per CDR3 protein. The data contain 510,000 or so distinct CDR3 sequences, around 11% of them singletons. The CDR3 contains 14 residues. CDR1 and CDR2 (germline): SNHLY, FYNNEI. This sample's time point: newly diagnosed GD, antithyroid drugs for less than 3 months. RNA extracted from PBMCs served as the sequencing template. With respect to this clonotype: Its antigen is not identified. A single base separates this from a much larger clone, so it may be a read error.

The sample was also linked to a second study, of T cells in Graves' hyperthyroidism and ophthalmopathy.

The TCR originated in a woman aged 30 to 39 with Graves disease. The starting material was peripheral blood mononuclear cells (PBMCs), obtained at new diagnosis, from a patient treated with antithyroid drugs. V and J are TRBV2 and TRBJ2-3; the D call may be TRBD1 or TRBD2 (6 bases each). The chain's CDR3 is CASSEGGGTGTQYF. The DNA of the CDR3 is TGTGCCAGCAGTGAGGGGGGCGGCACAGGTACGCAGTATTTT.